This entry lists 4 T cell receptor beta chains sequenced from one sample in a study of control samples from healthy donors and cancer patients. Sequenced by immunoSEQ multiplex PCR; TCRdb stores in-frame clones only, minus some. The sample holds under 100,000 clones, just over 90% seen once. The sample taken for sequencing was blood. These receptors were obtained from a woman in her thirties in good health.

V usage is TRBV19 and J usage is TRBJ1-1; weak D call: TRBD1 (5 bases). The CDR3 sequence is 14 residues long. V was pared by 3 bases and J by 1 base, with 9 bases between. Germline CDR1 is LNHDA and CDR2 is SQIVND (reference sequence). The CDR3 region is CASSIWGSNTEAFF. The CDR3 coding sequence is TGTGCCAGTAGTATTTGGGGCTCGAACACTGAAGCTTTCTTT.

The chain carries TRBV5-1 and TRBJ2-6; weak D call: TRBD1 (6 bases). The CDR3 sequence is 20 residues long. From germline, CDR1 is SGHRS and CDR2 YFSETQ. Trimming removed 0 bases at V and 1 base at J, with 20 bases between. The CDR3 reads CASSLALDSTATSGANVLTF. The CDR3 DNA follows: TGCGCCAGCAGCTTGGCGCTGGACAGCACCGCCACATCTGGGGCCAACGTCCTGACTTTC.

The CDR3 region has the DNA TGTGCCACCAGTGATTTGCAGGGTTACAATGAGCAGTTCTTC. Protein sequence: CATSDLQGYNEQFF. The chain employs TRBV24-1 and TRBJ2-1, with D perhaps matching TRBD1 (5 bases). Germline CDR1 KGHDR, CDR2 SFDVKD. Trimming removed 0 bases at V and 4 bases at J, with 6 bases between. This CDR3 contains 14 residues.

This chain uses TRBV18 with TRBJ1-4, with 10 bases that match TRBD1. Unmatched junction bases numbered 7, after V lost 4 bases and J lost 8 bases. This CDR3 region has 15 residues. Germline V gives CDR1 KGHSH, CDR2 LQKENI. The CDR3 sequence is CASSQRQGAREKLFF. CDR3 DNA sequence: TGTGCCAGCTCACAGCGACAGGGGGCGCGCGAAAAACTGTTTTTT.